The 16 T cell receptor beta chains in this list originate from one sample, sequenced in a study of blood T cells in healthy people across ages. Next came a second PCR, run for about 7 to 12 cycles, which used a sample-barcoded 5' primer along with a J-beta primer mix. TCRdb reprocessed the 5' RACE reads via MiXCR and lists one record per CDR3 protein. The sample carries around 650,000 distinct CDR3 sequences, less than 45% recorded once. The sample comprised blood. The source is a man at least 80 years old in good health.

This clonotype was observed many times. This chain links TRBV5-1 with TRBJ2-7; maybe TRBD1 (5 bases). Germline V lookup: CDR1 SGHRS, CDR2 YFSETQ. This CDR3 contains 18 residues. Trimming took off 0 bases at V and 2 bases at J, with 21 bases between the two ends. The CDR3 sequence: CASSLASAGPRKAYEQYF. The CDR3 coding sequence is TGCGCCAGCAGCTTGGCCTCCGCAGGGCCGCGTAAAGCCTACGAGCAGTACTTC.

The chain couples TRBV7-6 to TRBJ1-2; 10 nucleotides match TRBD1. J lost 8 bases, V lost 5 bases, and 8 bases had no gene match. The CDR3 extends over 14 amino acids. Germline assignment: CDR1 SGHVS and CDR2 FNYEAQ. Here the CDR3 DNA reads TGTGCCAGCAGCGCGCAGGGACAGGGGAGAGGCTACACCTTC. It is translated as CASSAQGQGRGYTF.

The chain's CDR3 is CASSGQGASEKLFF. The CDR3 nucleotides read TGCGCCAGCAGCGGACAGGGGGCAAGTGAAAAACTGTTTTTT. This chain connects TRBV5-1 to TRBJ1-4; 11 bases are shared with TRBD1. Germline-derived CDR1 and CDR2 are SGHRS and YFSETQ. Losses at the gene ends were 4 bases for V and 7 bases for J; bases not matched to a gene: 3. This CDR3 has 14 residues.

A few counts support this clonotype. The chain has TRBV24-1 and TRBJ2-2; 7 nucleotides match TRBD2. The CDR3 has 15 residues. The V gene end was trimmed by 4 bases and the J gene end by 4 bases; junction bases not matched to a gene: 5. The V gene's germline CDR1 is KGHDR and CDR2 SFDVKD. In DNA form, the CDR3 reads TGTGCCACCAGTGAGGGCGGGAGTGGCACCGGGGAGCTGTTTTTT. Protein product: CATSEGGSGTGELFF.

V gene TRBV29-1 combines with J gene TRBJ2-3, with D tentatively TRBD1 (6 bases). V dropped 8 bases and J dropped 7 bases, with 22 bases sitting between them. CDR1 is SQVTM and CDR2 is ANQGSEA in the germline V gene. This CDR3 has 14 amino acids. CDR3 residues: CSLTRGQRRYTQYF. As DNA, the CDR3 is TGCAGCTTGACGAGAGGACAGAGACGATATACGCAGTATTTT.

The sample holds a few counts of this clonotype. DNA of the CDR3: TGCGCCAGCAGCCAAGTCCCGGGGACCCAGTACTTC. Amino acids: CASSQVPGTQYF. V gene TRBV4-3 combines with J gene TRBJ2-5; D call uncertain. The CDR3 sequence is 12 residues long. CDR1 and CDR2 (germline): LGHNA, YSLEER. The ends were cut back, 1 base at V and 7 bases at J, with 7 bases in the middle.

In this sample, this clonotype turned up a few times. The chain carries TRBV5-1 and TRBJ2-2, with TRBD1 identical over 7 bases. Germline V gives CDR1 SGHRS, CDR2 YFSETQ. CDR3 length: 14 residues. The J segment lost 4 bases and the V segment lost 7 bases, leaving 7 bases of the junction unmatched. The DNA of the CDR3 is TGCGCCAGCGCCTCAGACAGGGCCACCGGGGAGCTGTTTTTT. This codes for CASASDRATGELFF.

The rearrangement uses TRBV3-1 and TRBJ1-6; TRBD1 aligns across 9 bases. CDR1 LGHDT and CDR2 YNNKEL come from the germline V gene (reference sequence). This CDR3 is 16 amino acids long. With 3 bases clipped from V and 8 bases from J, the junction kept 8 bases outside the gene matches. Here the CDR3 reads CASSQGTGLGDSPLHF. The CDR3 DNA follows: TGTGCCAGCAGCCAGGGGACAGGGCTTGGGGATTCACCCCTCCACTTT.

This clonotype showed up many times. The V and J genes are TRBV7-2 and TRBJ2-7; D is uncertain. Trimming pared 0 bases from V and 3 bases from J, leaving 9 bases between. The CDR3 covers 14 residues. Germline-derived CDR1 and CDR2 are SGHTA and FQGNSA. In DNA, the CDR3 is TGTGCCAGCAGCTTAGCTAGTAGCAACTACGAGCAGTACTTC. This codes for CASSLASSNYEQYF.

V is TRBV5-1 and J is TRBJ2-5; D is ambiguous. The CDR3 runs to 14 residues. V lost 0 bases and J 3 bases, leaving 9 bases between the germline ends. Germline assignment: CDR1 SGHRS and CDR2 YFSETQ. As DNA, the CDR3 is TGCGCCAGCAGCTTGGGAGCAGCAGAAGAGACCCAGTACTTC. This sequence encodes CASSLGAAEETQYF.

The rearrangement uses TRBV20-1 and TRBJ2-4; TRBD1 agrees at 11 bases. From germline, CDR1 is DFQATT and CDR2 SNEGSKA (reference sequence). V lost 2 bases, J lost 7 bases, and 7 bases stayed unmatched. The CDR3 sequence is 15 residues long. The CDR3 nucleotides read TGCAGTGCTAGAAATGGACAGGGGGCATCGAACATTCAGTACTTC. Translation: CSARNGQGASNIQYF.

The chain employs TRBV27 and TRBJ2-1; 8 bases fit TRBD1. Losses at the gene ends were 3 bases for V and 7 bases for J; bases not matched to a gene: 8. This CDR3 contains 15 residues. Per germline, CDR1 MNHEY and CDR2 SMNVEV (reference sequence). The DNA of the CDR3 is TGTGCCAGCAGTTTGGGCAGGGGGCCCACTAATGAGCAGTTCTTC. This codes for CASSLGRGPTNEQFF.

The chain uses TRBV4-1 and TRBJ2-3, with 12 nucleotides matching TRBD2. The CDR3 is 17 amino acids. J lost 5 bases, V lost 2 bases, and 8 bases had no gene match. The germline gives CDR1 MGHRA, CDR2 YSYEKL. The CDR3 sequence: CASSQPASGRDRDTQYF. DNA of the CDR3: TGCGCCAGCAGCCAACCCGCTAGCGGGAGGGATAGAGATACGCAGTATTTT.

This clonotype was seen a few times. The V call is TRBV14, the J call TRBJ2-7, with D tentatively TRBD1 (5 bases). Germline CDR1 SGHDN, CDR2 FVKESK. The CDR3 length is 14 residues. Trimming removed 4 bases at V and 2 bases at J, with 12 bases between. Here the CDR3 reads CASSPDIPPYEQYF. CDR3 coding DNA: TGTGCCAGCAGCCCGGACATACCCCCCTACGAGCAGTACTTC.

This clonotype was seen only a few times. The chain has TRBV5-6 and TRBJ2-1; TRBD1 aligns across 10 bases. V was pared by 4 bases and J by 7 bases, with 11 bases of the junction left unmatched. The CDR3 is 16 residues long. The germline gives CDR1 SGHDT, CDR2 YYEEEE. The chain's CDR3 is CASSLRTGGAWNEQFF. DNA for the CDR3: TGTGCCAGCAGCCTAAGGACAGGGGGAGCCTGGAATGAGCAGTTCTTC.

This chain uses TRBV21-1 with TRBJ1-2; the D segment call TRBD1 is taken from the table without a DNA check. TRBV21-1 is labeled a pseudogene. The CDR3 runs to 17 residues. The CDR3, as DNA: TGTGCCAGCAGTGTCCGGGACAGGCCCCAATCTTATTATGGCTACACCTTC. It is translated as CASSVRDRPQSYYGYTF.